This T cell receptor (beta chain) was documented in a study of blood T cell repertoires in COVID-19 (dated by TCRdb to the early 2020s). With regard to the full study: The collaborator samples originated in the United States, Italy and Spain and spanned the acute and convalescent phases of COVID-19. The prospective study material was composed of cDNA or gDNA derived from T cells, B-cell-depleted T cells, or PBMCs. Subjects who had been exposed to COVID-19, were actively infected with it, or had recovered from it provided the deeply sampled blood TCRbeta repertoires that made up the dataset. The repertoires were made available in a free public database intended to serve as a resource for research on the immune response to SARS-CoV-2. The samples were drawn from two sources: the first 160 participants of the ongoing ImmuneRACE study, and 1,254 subjects contributed by 6 global collaborators. A de-identified subject ID, COVID-19 status, age in years and sex were almost always included in the sample metadata. Where HLA class I and class II types were available, the types were taken from metadata supplied by the sample provider, not from assay-based typing.

The investigation overall reported the following: Clinical and demographic metadata were provided uncurated, with the amount varying by source and participant.

The immunoSEQ Assay, a bias-controlled multiplex PCR, was used to amplify TCRbeta CDR3 regions from genomic DNA. The authors processed their data as follows. The number of nucleated cells in each sample was estimated by amplification of reference gene primers within the assay. Sequence reads were collapsed and filtered to measure the absolute abundance of every unique TCRbeta CDR3 rearrangement. For each sample, productive Simpson clonality was calculated as the square root of Simpson's diversity index across productive rearrangements. TCRdb obtained this table from immuneACCESS and retained in-frame rearrangements with V and J assigned. These tables miss some clones; where compared with another copy, unresolved V genes account for less than half of the shortfall, and the remainder is unexplained. D and trimming were read from the DNA, whereas the V and J calls and clone size are those reported in that table. This sample gives roughly 150,000 clones in total; roughly nine tenths of them show up just once. Over 15% of the sample is held by the ten biggest clonotypes.

Concerning this clone: What this receptor recognizes is not known. Base quality data are lacking; no much larger clone is found one base away.

Collaborating institutions collected whole blood in K2EDTA tubes following their own protocols. For TCRbeta analysis, collaborators shipped samples as frozen whole blood, isolated PBMCs, or DNA extracted from either of those sample types. Germline trimming amounts to 5 bases on V and 2 bases on J, with 6 as the count of junction bases outside the gene matches. The germline V gene (reference sequence) specifies MNHEY as CDR1 and SMNVEV as CDR2. The CDR3 numbers 14 residues from cysteine through phenylalanine. The sequence is cut down to CDR3 DNA, 42 bases in frame from base 1. The chain was built from TRBV27 and TRBJ2-7; TRBD1 agrees with 7 junctional bases. Source material: peripheral blood. The sequence derives from a man aged 60 to 69 with active or convalescent COVID-19. The CDR3 protein is CASSGNRGPYEQYF. The nucleotides are TGTGCCAGCAGTGGGAACAGGGGACCCTACGAGCAGTACTTC.